The present entry profiles one TCR beta chain with its context. This record belongs to a study of shared clonotypes between healthy human individuals. Some clones are missing from TCRdb's copy, which holds only in-frame ones; the method was immunoSEQ multiplex PCR. This sample yields approximately 640,000 clones, of which 90% are seen a single time; 30% to 40% belongs to the top ten. Trimming pared 5 bases from V and 5 bases from J, leaving 22 bases between. This CDR3 contains 18 residues. The rearrangement joins TRBV23-1 to TRBJ2-6; no firm D call. TRBV23-1 is known as an ORF, though its function is uncertain. This receptor was taken from a man between 18 and 29 years old in good health. Some clones in this sample may be carry-over from other donors' samples. The sequencing input was memory CD8+ T cells from PBMCs. Subset reported: CD45RO+ cells pooled with CCR7-negative TemRA cells. This chain's CDR3 is CASSEEHTQQSRANVLTF. The CDR3 DNA is TGCGCCAGCAGTGAGGAGCATACGCAACAAAGTCGGGCCAACGTCCTGACTTTC.